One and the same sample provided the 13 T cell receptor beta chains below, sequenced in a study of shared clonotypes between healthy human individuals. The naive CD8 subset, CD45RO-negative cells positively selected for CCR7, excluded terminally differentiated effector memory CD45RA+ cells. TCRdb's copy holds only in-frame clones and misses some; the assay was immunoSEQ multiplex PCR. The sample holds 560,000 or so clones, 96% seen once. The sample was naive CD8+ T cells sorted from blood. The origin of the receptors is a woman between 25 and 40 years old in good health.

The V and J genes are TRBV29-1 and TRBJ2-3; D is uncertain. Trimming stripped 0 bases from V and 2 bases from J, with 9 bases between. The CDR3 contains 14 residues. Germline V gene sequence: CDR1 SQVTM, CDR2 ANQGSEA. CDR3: CSVEDLITTDTQYF. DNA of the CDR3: TGCAGCGTTGAAGACCTGATCACCACAGATACGCAGTATTTT.

In DNA, the CDR3 is TGTGCCAGCAGCTTAGCTGGGGAGACCCAGTACTTC. This codes for CASSLAGETQYF. The rearrangement joins TRBV13 to TRBJ2-5; D ambiguous. The germline CDR1 and CDR2 sequences are PRHDT and FYEKMQ (reference sequence). Trimming took 1 base from V and 5 from J, leaving 5 bases between them. The CDR3 spans 12 residues. The entire variable domain, with the rest obtained from reference TRBV13 and TRBJ2-5, is as follows: AAGVIQSPRHLIKEKRETATLKCYPIPRHDTVYWYQQGPGQDPQFLISFYEKMQSDKGSIPDRFSAQQFSDYHSELNMSSLELGDSALYFCASSLAGETQYFGPGTRLLVL.

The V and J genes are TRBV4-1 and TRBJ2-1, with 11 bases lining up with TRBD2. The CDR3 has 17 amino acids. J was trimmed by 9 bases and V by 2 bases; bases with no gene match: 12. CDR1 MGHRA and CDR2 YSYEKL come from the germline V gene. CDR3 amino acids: CASSQRATGTSGFEQFF. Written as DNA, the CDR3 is TGCGCCAGCAGCCAAAGGGCGACCGGGACTAGCGGTTTTGAGCAGTTCTTC.

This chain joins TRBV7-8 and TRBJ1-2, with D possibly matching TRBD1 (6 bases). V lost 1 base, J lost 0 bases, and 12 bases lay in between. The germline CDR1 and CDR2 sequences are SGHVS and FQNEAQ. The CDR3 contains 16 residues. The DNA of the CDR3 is TGTGCCAGCAGCTTAGGGATACAGGGAGCTAACTATGGCTACACCTTC. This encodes CASSLGIQGANYGYTF.

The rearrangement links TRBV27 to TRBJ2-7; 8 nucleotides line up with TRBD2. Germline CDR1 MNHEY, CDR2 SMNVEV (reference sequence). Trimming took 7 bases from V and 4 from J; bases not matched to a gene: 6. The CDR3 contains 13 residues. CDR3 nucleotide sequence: TGTGCCAGCATGGGCGGGAGGTCTTACGAGCAGTACTTC. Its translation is CASMGGRSYEQYF.

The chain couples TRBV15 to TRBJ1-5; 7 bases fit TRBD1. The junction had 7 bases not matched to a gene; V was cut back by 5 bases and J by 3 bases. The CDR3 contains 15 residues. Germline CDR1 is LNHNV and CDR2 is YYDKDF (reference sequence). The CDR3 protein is CATSARQGYNQPQHF. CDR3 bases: TGTGCCACCAGCGCAAGACAGGGTTACAATCAGCCCCAGCATTTT. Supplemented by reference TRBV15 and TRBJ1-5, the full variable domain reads DAMVIQNPRYQVTQFGKPVTLSCSQTLNHNVMYWYQQKSSQAPKLLFHYYDKDFNNEADTPDNFQSRRPNTSFCFLDIRSPGLGDTAMYLCATSARQGYNQPQHFGDGTRLSIL.

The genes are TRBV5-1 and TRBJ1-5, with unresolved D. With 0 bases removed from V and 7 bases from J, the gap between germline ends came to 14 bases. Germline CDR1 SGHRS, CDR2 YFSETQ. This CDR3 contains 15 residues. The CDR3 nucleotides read TGCGCCAGCAGCTTGGAGGGAGTCGGGAAGCAGCCCCAGCATTTT. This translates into CASSLEGVGKQPQHF.

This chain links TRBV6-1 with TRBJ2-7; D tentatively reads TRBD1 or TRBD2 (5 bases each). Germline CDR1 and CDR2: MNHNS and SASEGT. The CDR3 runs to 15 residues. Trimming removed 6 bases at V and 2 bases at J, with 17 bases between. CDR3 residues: CASSQSMGTAYEQYF. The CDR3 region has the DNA TGTGCCAGCAGCCAATCGATGGGGACCGCCTACGAGCAGTACTTC.

CDR3 bases: TGTGCCAGCAGTGTGACAGCGAATCAGCCCCAGCATTTT. Encoded protein: CASSVTANQPQHF. J is TRBJ1-5 and V is TRBV28, with a tentative D call TRBD1 (5 bases). V was pared by 5 bases and J by 4 bases, with 9 bases between. Germline-derived CDR1 and CDR2 are MDHEN and SYDVKM. The CDR3 loop spans 13 amino acids.

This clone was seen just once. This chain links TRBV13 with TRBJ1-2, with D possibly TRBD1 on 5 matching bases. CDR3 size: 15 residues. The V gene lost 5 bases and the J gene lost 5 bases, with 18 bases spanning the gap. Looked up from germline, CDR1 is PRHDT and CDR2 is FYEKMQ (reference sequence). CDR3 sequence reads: CASSTGTVLRYGYTF. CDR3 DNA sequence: TGTGCCAGCAGCACGGGGACCGTACTTCGTTATGGCTACACCTTC.

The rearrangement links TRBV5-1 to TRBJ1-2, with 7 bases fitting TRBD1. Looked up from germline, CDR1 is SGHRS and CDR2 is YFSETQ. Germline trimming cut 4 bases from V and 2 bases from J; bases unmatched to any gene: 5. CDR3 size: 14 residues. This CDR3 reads CASSQGQANYGYTF. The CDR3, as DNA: TGCGCCAGCAGCCAAGGACAGGCAAACTATGGCTACACCTTC.

The CDR3 region is CASSDRDIGWGTDTQYF. The CDR3 nucleotides are TGTGCCAGCAGTGATAGGGACATCGGGTGGGGCACAGATACGCAGTATTTT. V is TRBV28 and J is TRBJ2-3; a weak D match, TRBD1 (6 bases). Germline CDR1 is MDHEN and CDR2 is SYDVKM. The CDR3 is 17 residues long. Deletions cut 5 bases from V and 1 base from J, with 19 bases between.

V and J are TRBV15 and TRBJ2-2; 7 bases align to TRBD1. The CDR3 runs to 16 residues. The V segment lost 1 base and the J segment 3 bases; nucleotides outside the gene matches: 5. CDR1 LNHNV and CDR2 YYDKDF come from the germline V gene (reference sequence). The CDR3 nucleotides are TGTGCCACCAGCAGAGGCGTAGGGGGCTACACCGGGGAGCTGTTTTTT. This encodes CATSRGVGGYTGELFF.